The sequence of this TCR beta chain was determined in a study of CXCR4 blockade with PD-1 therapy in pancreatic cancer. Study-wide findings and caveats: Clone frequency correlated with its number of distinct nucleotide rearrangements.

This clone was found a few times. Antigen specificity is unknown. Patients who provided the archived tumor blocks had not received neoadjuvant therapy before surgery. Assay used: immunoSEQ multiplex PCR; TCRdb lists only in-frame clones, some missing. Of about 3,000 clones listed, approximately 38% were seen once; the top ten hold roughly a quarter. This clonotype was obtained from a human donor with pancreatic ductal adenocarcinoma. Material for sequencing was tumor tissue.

CDR3 nucleotide sequence: TGTGCCAGCAGTCGGGAGATTAATGAAAAACTGTTTTTT. Its translation is CASSREINEKLFF. The V gene is TRBV28, the J gene TRBJ1-4; D not resolved. The CDR3 loop spans 13 amino acids. The ends were cut back, 5 bases at V and 4 bases at J, with 8 bases in the middle. Germline CDR1 and CDR2: MDHEN and SYDVKM.